The clone carrying this T cell receptor beta chain was counted a few times. Its antigen is not identified. It was with 60 Vbeta and 13 Jbeta primers that the PCR ran. Original handling: In a later analysis, of 79 million or so unique beta chains, about 11 million appeared in at least two donors. Profiled with immunoSEQ multiplex PCR; TCRdb holds only in-frame clones, not every one. D and trimming were read from the DNA, whereas the V and J calls and clone size are those reported in that table. The table has some 71,000 clones, 70% seen once; the top ten hold roughly 10%. This sample was taken from a study of cytomegalovirus exposure and HLA in healthy donors. Findings and limits, study-wide: In a later analysis, specific HLA alleles were associated with under 20,000 TCR beta sequences at a 0.05 false discovery rate. The study found most TCR sequences rare, yet found some public TCRs in many donors. Versus the roughly 670-donor mean, an Asian-associated ancestry cluster reportedly showed fewer N-insertions in a later analysis.

What was sequenced was PBMCs. This TCR derives from a woman aged 45 to 65 in good health and CMV-seropositive.

CDR3 loop: CATSGTGEGGNQPQHF. The CDR3 DNA is TGTGCCACCAGCGGGACAGGGGAAGGTGGCAATCAGCCCCAGCATTTT. The chain couples TRBV15 to TRBJ1-5, with 10 bases lining up with TRBD1. With V trimmed by 5 bases and J by 2 bases, 6 bases remained unmatched. This CDR3 contains 16 residues. Germline assignment: CDR1 LNHNV and CDR2 YYDKDF (reference sequence).